This TCR beta chain was found in a study of identical twins. Findings of the study overall: The study reached conclusions through statistical analysis that was cross-sectional, not following the same donors.

TCRdb itself ran the 5' RACE reads through MiXCR, one entry per CDR3 protein. The table records hundreds of thousands of distinct CDR3 sequences, approximately 13% of them present only once. The CDR3 spans 14 residues. V was shortened by 1 base and J by 9 bases, with 13 bases between the two germline ends. The germline gives CDR1 SGHDN, CDR2 FVKESK. Details on this clonotype: Its antigen is not known.

A further study also used this sample, focusing on yellow fever vaccine responses in identical twins.

This receptor was obtained from a woman between 18 and 29 years old in good health. What was sequenced was PBMCs. The chain employs TRBV14 and TRBJ1-3, with D possibly TRBD1 on 6 matching bases. CDR3 DNA: TGTGCCAGCAGCCAAGCCGGGGGCATAGGCACCATATATTTT. This gives the protein CASSQAGGIGTIYF.